Listed here is a single T cell receptor (beta chain). Its matching antigen is unknown. This entry belongs to a study of cytomegalovirus exposure and HLA in healthy donors. In the PCR, 60 Vbeta and 13 Jbeta primers were used. Using immunoSEQ multiplex PCR, the repertoire was profiled, and TCRdb retains in-frame clones only, with some absent. Seen here are about 110,000 clones, 73% observed once, and the top ten hold over 7.5%. Study results and caveats: In a later analysis, TCR association rates varied by HLA locus: DRB1 most, HLA-C fewest. Other equally common chains were less clonally expanded than HLA-associated TCR beta chains, a later analysis showed. Cytomegalovirus-associated TCR beta chains were listed, numbering 164.

Deletions cut 6 bases from V and 3 bases from J, with 21 bases between. Germline V gives CDR1 LGHNA, CDR2 YSLEER. There are 17 residues in the CDR3. The sample consisted of PBMCs. This sequence joins TRBV4-3 and TRBJ1-5, with TRBD1 as a possible D gene (6 bases). The clonotype originates from a man aged 40-55 years in good health and CMV-seronegative. The CDR3 spells CASSLGLGGASNQPQHF. CDR3 coding DNA: TGCGCCAGCAGTTTGGGACTGGGGGGGGCGTCCAATCAGCCCCAGCATTTT.